This entry lists 12 T cell receptor beta chains sequenced from one sample in a study of vaccination and CD4 T cells after COVID-19 (dated by TCRdb to between 2020 and 2023). Interpreted using the paper, the treatment or condition label stands for: roughly ten-day PBMC culture with coronavirus spike peptide pools or control peptides (ViraFEST assay). Libraries were constructed by PCR. The reads were generated on an Illumina iSeq 100. DNA from cultured CD4+ T cells was subjected to TCR sequencing with the Oncomine TCR Beta short-read assay at the Johns Hopkins FTIC core. The public reads were quality trimmed at Q25 with fastp and then assembled into clones with MiXCR by TCRdb, keeping productive beta chains. Rows merge per CDR3 protein into single entries with the most common DNA and genes. This sample has about 12,000 distinct CDR3 sequences in its table, and approximately 60% of those were observed once. The top ten clonotypes cover around 13% of the sample.

The antigens of these receptors remain unknown. The sequencing sample was made of CD4+ T cells from blood, cultured in vitro. The receptors shown here come from a human donor who had recovered from COVID-19.

This clonotype has a handful of counts. The chain is built from TRBV29-1 and TRBJ1-1, with D possibly being TRBD1 (6 bases). V was pared by 4 bases and J by 1 base, with 10 bases between. Germline values: CDR1 SQVTM, CDR2 ANQGSEA. The CDR3 is made up of 13 amino acids. The CDR3 bases are TGCAGCGTTGCGGACAGCAAGAACACTGAAGCTTTCTTT. Its translation: CSVADSKNTEAFF.

The rearrangement joins TRBV28 to TRBJ2-3, with 10 bases matching TRBD2. From germline, CDR1 is MDHEN and CDR2 SYDVKM. Losses at the gene ends were 6 bases for V and 6 bases for J; bases not matched to a gene: 6. CDR3 length equals 14 residues. The DNA for the CDR3 is TGTGCCAGCAGCCGGGAAGCGGGAGGGGATACGCAGTATTTT. This translates into CASSREAGGDTQYF.

This chain uses TRBV12-3 or TRBV12-4 with TRBJ1-1; 7 nucleotides match TRBD1. The CDR3 is made up of 13 amino acids. Trimming at V came to 7 bases and at J to 6 bases, leaving 8 bases not matched to a gene. The CDR3 sequence is CASIVQGLAEAFF. As DNA, the CDR3 is TGTGCCAGCATCGTACAGGGGCTAGCTGAAGCTTTCTTT.

The gene calls are TRBV5-5 and TRBJ1-2, with D possibly being TRBD1 (5 bases). This CDR3 spans 15 amino acids. The V end lost 1 base, the J end lost 7 bases, and 17 bases lay between the germline ends. Germline values: CDR1 SGHKS, CDR2 YYEKEE (reference sequence). The CDR3 DNA reads TGTGCCAGCAGCTTGTCTGCAGGGCAGGTGGTTGGCTACACCTTC. Amino acid sequence: CASSLSAGQVVGYTF.

The chain couples TRBV28 to TRBJ2-2; D perhaps matches TRBD1 (6 bases). The CDR3 consists of 14 residues. Trimming took off 6 bases at V and 4 bases at J, with 12 bases between the two ends. Germline values: CDR1 MDHEN, CDR2 SYDVKM. CDR3 residues: CASRRPGATGELFF. CDR3 in DNA: TGTGCCAGCAGACGGCCAGGGGCCACCGGGGAGCTGTTTTTT. Full variable domain (remainder filled in from reference TRBV28 and TRBJ2-2): DVKVTQSSRYLVKRTGEKVFLECVQDMDHENMFWYRQDPGLGLRLIYFSYDVKMKEKGDIPEGYSVSREKKERFSLILESASTNQTSMYLCASRRPGATGELFFGEGSRLTVL.

This clonotype has a single count. This rearrangement joins TRBV11-3 to TRBJ2-5, with 10 bases that match TRBD2. In germline, CDR1 is SGHNT, CDR2 YENEEA. This CDR3 is built from 15 residues. After removal of 0 bases from V and 5 bases from J, the junction contained 3 bases not matched to a gene. CDR3: CASSLEAGGPETQYF. The DNA of the CDR3 is TGTGCCAGCAGCTTAGAAGCGGGAGGGCCCGAGACCCAGTACTTC.

This rearrangement joins TRBV6-5 to TRBJ2-4; TRBD2 matches at 7 bases. Germline V gene sequence: CDR1 MNHEY, CDR2 SVGAGI. The CDR3 spans 13 residues. V dropped 4 bases and J dropped 8; count of bases not matched to a gene: 5. The CDR3 sequence: CASSLGRGDIQYF. CDR3 nucleotide sequence: TGTGCCAGCAGTTTGGGCCGGGGGGACATTCAGTACTTC.

The chain uses TRBV20-1 and TRBJ2-7; TRBD2 matches 12 bases. The CDR3 loop spans 15 amino acids. Losses at the gene ends were 3 bases for V and 3 bases for J; bases not matched to a gene: 6. CDR1 is DFQATT and CDR2 is SNEGSKA in the germline V gene (reference sequence). Here the CDR3 reads CSASPSGRVGYEQYF. DNA of the CDR3: TGCAGTGCTAGTCCTAGCGGGAGGGTTGGCTACGAGCAGTACTTC.

Only a few counts were recorded for this clonotype. This chain connects TRBV25-1 to TRBJ2-5; the D is unclear. Trimming took 6 bases from V and 0 from J, leaving 20 bases between them. The V gene's germline CDR1 is MGHDK and CDR2 SYGVNS. CDR3 length: 17 amino acids. The CDR3 DNA is TGTGCCAGCAGCCCGACTGCGATTGGGCACAACCAAGAGACCCAGTACTTC. This sequence encodes CASSPTAIGHNQETQYF.

This sequence joins TRBV5-5 and TRBJ2-1, with 7 bases matching TRBD2. The germline CDR1 and CDR2 sequences are SGHKS and YYEKEE (reference sequence). The CDR3 has 16 amino acids. V lost 5 bases, J lost 6 bases, and 14 bases stayed unmatched. The CDR3 loop reads CASSLRRGGMGNEQFF. The DNA for the CDR3 is TGTGCCAGCAGTTTGCGCCGGGGAGGGATGGGCAATGAGCAGTTCTTC. The full variable domain, its missing parts supplied by reference TRBV5-5 and TRBJ2-1, is DAGVTQSPTHLIKTRGQQVTLRCSPISGHKSVSWYQQVLGQGPQFIFQYYEKEERGRGNFPDRFSARQFPNYSSELNVNALLLGDSALYLCASSLRRGGMGNEQFFGPGTRLTVL.

The chain carries TRBV20-1 and TRBJ1-1, with a weak D call TRBD1 (5 bases). This CDR3 has 13 residues. Germline-derived CDR1 and CDR2 are DFQATT and SNEGSKA (reference sequence). V lost 6 bases and J lost 1, with 12 bases in between. The CDR3: CSAEGTANTEAFF. In nucleotides, the CDR3 is TGCAGTGCGGAAGGGACGGCGAACACTGAAGCTTTCTTT.

This chain uses TRBV12-3 or TRBV12-4 with TRBJ2-3, with unresolved D. CDR3 size: 12 residues. Trimming took 4 bases from V and 2 from J, leaving 4 bases between them. This CDR3 reads CASSYTTDTQYF. CDR3 nucleotides: TGTGCCAGCAGTTATACCACAGATACGCAGTATTTT.